The 20 T cell receptor beta chains below come from one sample, sequenced in a study of cytomegalovirus exposure and HLA in healthy donors. This PCR relied on a set of 60 Vbeta primers and 13 Jbeta primers. Produced via immunoSEQ multiplex PCR; TCRdb's table is partial and in-frame only. The sample has about 85,000 clones; 80% are singletons. The material sequenced was PBMCs. Receptors were obtained from a woman in her forties or fifties in good health and CMV-seropositive.

The chain has TRBV9 and TRBJ1-3; D call uncertain. The germline V gene has CDR1 SGDLS and CDR2 YYNGEE. The length of the CDR3 is 13 residues. With 0 bases removed from V and 4 bases from J, the gap between germline ends came to 5 bases. The CDR3, as DNA: TGTGCCAGCAGCGTAGAGCCGGGAAACACCATATATTTT. It translates to CASSVEPGNTIYF.

This chain connects TRBV6-6 to TRBJ1-3; the match to TRBD1 covers 8 bases. V shed 5 bases, J shed 4 bases, and the junction held 7 bases outside the gene matches. The germline gives CDR1 MNHNY, CDR2 SVGAGI (reference sequence). The CDR3 length is 15 residues. The CDR3 here is CASSKTGVSGNTIYF. As DNA, the CDR3 is TGTGCCAGCAGTAAGACAGGGGTTAGCGGAAACACCATATATTTT.

This clone was recorded once. The gene calls are TRBV13 and TRBJ2-1; 8 bases are a match to TRBD2. Germline CDR1 and CDR2: PRHDT and FYEKMQ (reference sequence). The CDR3 totals 14 residues. J gave up 7 bases and V 4 bases, and 6 bases lay outside the gene matches. The CDR3 bases are TGTGCCAGCAGCTCCGGGAGGGGGTCGAATGAGCAGTTCTTC. Translated, it gives CASSSGRGSNEQFF.

This clone was observed a handful of times. The chain joins TRBV15 to TRBJ2-6; maybe TRBD2 (5 bases). Germline loops: CDR1 LNHNV, CDR2 YYDKDF (reference sequence). The V gene lost 0 bases and the J gene lost 4 bases, with 13 bases spanning the gap. This CDR3 has 17 amino acids. CDR3 coding DNA: TGTGCCACCAGCAGAGAACGGGGTGCTCGGGGGGCCAACGTCCTGACTTTC. This encodes CATSRERGARGANVLTF. Drawing the rest from reference TRBV15 and TRBJ2-6, the complete variable domain is DAMVIQNPRYQVTQFGKPVTLSCSQTLNHNVMYWYQQKSSQAPKLLFHYYDKDFNNEADTPDNFQSRRPNTSFCFLDIRSPGLGDTAMYLCATSRERGARGANVLTFGAGSRLTVL.

The chain joins TRBV7-2 to TRBJ1-1; no clear D gene. This CDR3 is 14 amino acids long. V dropped 8 bases and J dropped 6 bases, with 19 bases sitting between them. Per germline, CDR1 SGHTA and CDR2 FQGNSA. CDR3 in amino acids: CASHLNSWFSEAFF. The CDR3 bases are TGTGCCAGCCACTTGAACTCTTGGTTCTCTGAAGCTTTCTTT.

The CDR3, as DNA: TGTGCCAGTAGGCAGGACAGGGTGGGCAATCAGCCCCAGCATTTT. Translated: CASRQDRVGNQPQHF. The chain has TRBV19 and TRBJ1-5; TRBD1 aligns across 8 bases. This CDR3 spans 15 amino acids. CDR1 and CDR2 from the germline V gene are LNHDA and SQIVND (reference sequence). V was clipped by 6 bases and J by 2 bases; unmatched bases: 6.

This clone was seen a handful of times. V usage is TRBV10-1 and J usage is TRBJ2-3; 11 nucleotides align to TRBD2. In germline, CDR1 is WNHNN, CDR2 SYGVQD (reference sequence). The CDR3 totals 14 residues. J was trimmed by 5 bases and V by 5 bases; bases with no gene match: 3. The CDR3 DNA sequence: TGCGCCAGCAGTACTAGCGGGGGTATAGATACGCAGTATTTT. It encodes CASSTSGGIDTQYF.

The chain is built from TRBV19 and TRBJ2-7; perhaps TRBD1 as D (6 bases). The CDR3 is 16 amino acids. V was clipped by 5 bases and J by 5 bases, with 22 bases between them. Germline assignment: CDR1 LNHDA and CDR2 SQIVND (reference sequence). CDR3 sequence: CASSPLGKGVLDEQYF. The CDR3 DNA is TGTGCCAGTAGTCCACTAGGGAAGGGGGTGTTGGACGAGCAGTACTTC. The entire variable domain, with the rest obtained from reference TRBV19 and TRBJ2-7, is as follows: DGGITQSPKYLFRKEGQNVTLSCEQNLNHDAMYWYRQDPGQGLRLIYYSQIVNDFQKGDIAEGYSVSREKKESFPLTVTSAQKNPTAFYLCASSPLGKGVLDEQYFGPGTRLTVT.

In this sample, this clone turned up once. CDR3 in DNA: TGTGCCAGCAGCCCTACCTTGGACAGGGATGAAAAACTGTTTTTT. It specifies CASSPTLDRDEKLFF. The chain is built from TRBV9 and TRBJ1-4; 8 bases match TRBD1. The CDR3 spans 15 residues. V was pared by 4 bases and J by 6 bases, with 8 bases of the junction left unmatched. Germline V gene lookup returns CDR1 SGDLS and CDR2 YYNGEE.

This clone appeared once. CDR3 in amino acids: CASSTGQGREETQYF. The CDR3 region has the DNA TGCGCCAGCAGCACTGGACAGGGGAGGGAGGAGACCCAGTACTTC. The chain uses TRBV5-1 and TRBJ2-5; 9 bases are a match to TRBD1. Germline V lookup: CDR1 SGHRS, CDR2 YFSETQ. The CDR3 runs 15 residues. After removal of 4 bases from V and 5 bases from J, the junction contained 9 bases not matched to a gene.

Details on this clone: The sample has other DNA sequences that encode this CDR3 too. The rearrangement uses TRBV2 and TRBJ2-3, with 7 bases lining up with TRBD2. J gave up 0 bases and V 5 bases, and 5 bases lay outside the gene matches. Germline loops: CDR1 SNHLY, CDR2 FYNNEI. The CDR3 length is 15 residues. The CDR3 coding sequence is TGTGCCAGCAGTCGACTAGCAGGAAGCACAGATACGCAGTATTTT. Amino acids: CASSRLAGSTDTQYF.

This chain uses TRBV9 with TRBJ1-4, with D possibly being TRBD1 (6 bases). V lost 0 bases and J lost 8, with 14 bases in between. Germline-derived CDR1 and CDR2 are SGDLS and YYNGEE. The CDR3 runs 15 residues. The CDR3 reads CASSVEGGLREKLFF. The DNA of the CDR3 is TGTGCCAGCAGCGTAGAGGGGGGGTTACGAGAAAAACTGTTTTTT.

The rearrangement uses TRBV2 and TRBJ2-4; D may be TRBD1 (5 bases). CDR1 SNHLY and CDR2 FYNNEI come from the germline V gene. Trimming shortened V by 0 bases and J by 7 bases, and 19 bases separated the two germline ends. This CDR3 is 17 amino acids long. The CDR3 sequence is CASSEALLGQLGNIQYF. The CDR3, as DNA: TGTGCCAGCAGTGAAGCGCTTCTGGGGCAGCTGGGGAACATTCAGTACTTC.

This clone was found a few times. This chain joins TRBV7-9 and TRBJ1-4; tentatively, D is TRBD1 (5 bases). Trimming took off 5 bases at V and 6 bases at J, with 22 bases between the two ends. Germline assignment: CDR1 SEHNR and CDR2 FQNEAQ (reference sequence). The CDR3 consists of 17 residues. The CDR3 region is CASSPLRRGNVDEKLFF. The CDR3 DNA reads as TGTGCCAGCAGCCCCCTAAGGCGGGGGAACGTTGATGAAAAACTGTTTTTT.

The rearrangement joins TRBV5-4 to TRBJ2-3; 11 bases fit TRBD2. The CDR3 sequence is 15 residues long. CDR1 and CDR2 (germline): SGHNT, YYREEE (reference sequence). The V segment lost 0 bases and the J segment 4 bases; nucleotides outside the gene matches: 1. The CDR3 nucleotides read TGTGCCAGCAGCTTGGTGGGACTAGCGGCAGATACGCAGTATTTT. This sequence encodes CASSLVGLAADTQYF.

This clone showed up just once. This rearrangement joins TRBV7-3 to TRBJ1-1; a possible D gene is TRBD1 (5 bases). V was cut by 5 bases and J by 0 bases, with 7 bases left in between. Germline lookup yields CDR1 SGHTA and CDR2 FQGTGA. The CDR3 sequence is 13 residues long. This chain's CDR3 is CASSMDMNTEAFF. CDR3 DNA sequence: TGTGCCAGCAGCATGGACATGAACACTGAAGCTTTCTTT. The full variable domain, in which reference TRBV7-3 and TRBJ1-1 provide the parts outside the CDR3, is GAGVSQTPSNKVTEKGKYVELRCDPISGHTALYWYRQSLGQGPEFLIYFQGTGAADDSGLPNDRFFAVRPEGSVSTLKIQRTERGDSAVYLCASSMDMNTEAFFGQGTRLTVV.

This clone has just one count. The chain employs TRBV6-5 and TRBJ1-1; the match to TRBD1 covers 7 bases. V lost 5 bases to trimming and J lost 5 bases; unmatched junction nucleotides: 8. Germline V gene sequence: CDR1 MNHEY, CDR2 SVGAGI. The CDR3 covers 14 residues. The CDR3 protein is CASSIQGEGTEAFF. CDR3 sequence (DNA): TGTGCCAGCAGTATTCAGGGGGAAGGAACTGAAGCTTTCTTT.

This chain joins TRBV7-6 and TRBJ2-3; 11 positions match TRBD2. CDR3 length: 16 residues. V was clipped by 0 bases and J by 5 bases; unmatched bases: 4. Per germline, CDR1 SGHVS and CDR2 FNYEAQ. The CDR3 nucleotides read TGTGCCAGCAGCTTAGCACTAGCGGGAGCGGGAGATACGCAGTATTTT. It encodes CASSLALAGAGDTQYF.

The chain links TRBV4-1 to TRBJ1-2; D unresolved. Between the trimmed V and J ends, which lost 0 bases and 4 bases, there was a span of 3 bases. Looked up from germline, CDR1 is MGHRA and CDR2 is YSYEKL. This CDR3 comprises 12 residues. The CDR3 loop reads CASSQDLYGYTF. In DNA form, the CDR3 reads TGCGCCAGCAGCCAAGATCTCTATGGCTACACCTTC.

CDR3 sequence (DNA): TGCGCCAGCAGCCAAGGACTAGCGGGAGGTTTGTACGAGCAGTACGTC. Amino acid sequence: CASSQGLAGGLYEQYV. This chain uses TRBV4-1 with TRBJ2-7; the match to TRBD2 covers 13 bases. This CDR3 has 16 residues. The germline CDR1 and CDR2 sequences are MGHRA and YSYEKL. Trimming at V came to 1 base and at J to 4 bases, leaving 4 bases not matched to a gene.